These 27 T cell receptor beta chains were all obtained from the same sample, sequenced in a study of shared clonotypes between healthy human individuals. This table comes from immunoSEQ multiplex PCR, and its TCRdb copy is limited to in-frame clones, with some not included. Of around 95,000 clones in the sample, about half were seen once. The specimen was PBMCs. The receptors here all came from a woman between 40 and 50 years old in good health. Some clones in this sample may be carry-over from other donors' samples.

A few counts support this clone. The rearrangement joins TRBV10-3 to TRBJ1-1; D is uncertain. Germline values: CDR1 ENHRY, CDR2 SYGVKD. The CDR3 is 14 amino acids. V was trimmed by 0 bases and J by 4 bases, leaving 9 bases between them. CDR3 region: CAISESLGSTEAFF. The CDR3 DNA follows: TGTGCCATCAGTGAGTCTCTAGGGAGCACTGAAGCTTTCTTT.

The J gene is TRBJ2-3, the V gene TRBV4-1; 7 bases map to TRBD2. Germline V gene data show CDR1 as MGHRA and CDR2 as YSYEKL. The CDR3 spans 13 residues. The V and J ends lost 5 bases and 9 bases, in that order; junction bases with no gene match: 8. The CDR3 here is CASSTSGELTQYF. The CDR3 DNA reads TGCGCCAGCAGCACGAGCGGGGAATTAACGCAGTATTTT.

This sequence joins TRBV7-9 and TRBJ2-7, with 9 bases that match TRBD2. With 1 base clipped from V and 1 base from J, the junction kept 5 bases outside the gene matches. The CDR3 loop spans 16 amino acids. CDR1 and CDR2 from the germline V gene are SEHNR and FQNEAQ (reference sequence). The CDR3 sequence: CASSLVGLAGSYEQYF. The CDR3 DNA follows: TGTGCCAGCAGCTTAGTGGGGCTAGCGGGATCCTACGAGCAGTACTTC.

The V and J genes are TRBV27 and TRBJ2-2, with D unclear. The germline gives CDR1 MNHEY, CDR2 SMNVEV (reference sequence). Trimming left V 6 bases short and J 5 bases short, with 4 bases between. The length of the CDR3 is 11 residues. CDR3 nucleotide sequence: TGTGCCAGCAGAGGGACCGGGGAGCTGTTTTTT. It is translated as CASRGTGELFF.

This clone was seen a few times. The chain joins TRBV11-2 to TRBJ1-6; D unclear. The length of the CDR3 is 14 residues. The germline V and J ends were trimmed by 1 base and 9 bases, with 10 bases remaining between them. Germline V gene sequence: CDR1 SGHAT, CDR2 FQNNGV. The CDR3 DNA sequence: TGTGCCAGCAGCTTAGCTTGGGGAGGTTCACCCCTCCACTTT. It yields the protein CASSLAWGGSPLHF.

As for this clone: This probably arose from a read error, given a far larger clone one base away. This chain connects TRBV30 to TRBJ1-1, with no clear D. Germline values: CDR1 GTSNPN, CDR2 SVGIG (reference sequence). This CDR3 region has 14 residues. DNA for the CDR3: TGTGCCTGGTCCAAACCCAGGTTCGCGACTGAAGCTTCCTTT. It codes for CAWSKPRFATEASF. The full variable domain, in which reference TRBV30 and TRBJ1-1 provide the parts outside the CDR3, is SQTIHQWPATLVQPVGSPLSLECTVEGTSNPNLYWYRQAAGRGLQLLFYSVGIGQISSEVPQNLSASRPQDRQFILSSKKLLLSDSGFYLCAWSKPRFATEASFGQGTRLTVV.

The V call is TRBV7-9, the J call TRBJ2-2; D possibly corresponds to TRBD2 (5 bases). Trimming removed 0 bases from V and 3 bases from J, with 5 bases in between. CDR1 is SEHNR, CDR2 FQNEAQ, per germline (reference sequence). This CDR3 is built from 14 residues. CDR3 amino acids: CASSLAGDTGELFF. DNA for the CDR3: TGTGCCAGCAGCTTAGCGGGAGACACCGGGGAGCTGTTTTTT.

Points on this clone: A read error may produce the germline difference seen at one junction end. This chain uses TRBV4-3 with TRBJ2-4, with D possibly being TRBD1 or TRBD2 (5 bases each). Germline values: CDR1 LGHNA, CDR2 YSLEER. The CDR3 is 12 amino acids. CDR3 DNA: TGCGCCAGCCGAAACCCCGGGGCTAGTTTACACTTC. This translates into CASRNPGASLHF.

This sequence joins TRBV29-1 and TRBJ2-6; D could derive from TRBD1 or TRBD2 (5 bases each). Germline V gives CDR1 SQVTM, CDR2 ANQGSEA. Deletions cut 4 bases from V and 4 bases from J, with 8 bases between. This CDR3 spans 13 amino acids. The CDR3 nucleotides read TGCAGCGTTGCGGGGACCGGGGCCAACGTCCTGACTTTC. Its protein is CSVAGTGANVLTF.

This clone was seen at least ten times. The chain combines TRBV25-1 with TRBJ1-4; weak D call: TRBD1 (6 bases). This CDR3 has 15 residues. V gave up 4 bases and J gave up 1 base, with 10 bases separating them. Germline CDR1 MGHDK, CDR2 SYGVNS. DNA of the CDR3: TGTGCCAGCAGTGGCTACAGGGAAACTAATGAAAAACTGTTTTTT. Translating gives CASSGYRETNEKLFF.

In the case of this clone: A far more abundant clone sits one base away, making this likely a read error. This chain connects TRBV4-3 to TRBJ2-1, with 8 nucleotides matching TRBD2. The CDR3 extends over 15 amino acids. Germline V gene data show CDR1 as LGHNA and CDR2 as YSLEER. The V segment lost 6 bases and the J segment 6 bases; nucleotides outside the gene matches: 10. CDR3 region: CASSYRREVPNEQFF. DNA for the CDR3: TGCGCCAGCAGTTACAGGCGGGAGGTTCCCAATGAGCAGTTCTTC.

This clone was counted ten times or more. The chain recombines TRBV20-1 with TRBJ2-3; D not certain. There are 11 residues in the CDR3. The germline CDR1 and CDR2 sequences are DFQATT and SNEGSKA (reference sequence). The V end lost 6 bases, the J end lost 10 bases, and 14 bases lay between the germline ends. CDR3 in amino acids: CSASWGSAQYF. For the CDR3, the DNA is TGCAGTGCAAGCTGGGGTTCGGCGCAGTATTTT.

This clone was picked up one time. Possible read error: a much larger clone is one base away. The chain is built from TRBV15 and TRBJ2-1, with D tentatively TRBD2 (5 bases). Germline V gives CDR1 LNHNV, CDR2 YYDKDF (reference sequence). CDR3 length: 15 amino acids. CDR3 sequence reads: CATSGELDGLNEQFF. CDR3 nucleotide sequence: TGTGCCACCAGCGGAGAACTAGACGGTTTGAATGAGCAGTTCTTC.

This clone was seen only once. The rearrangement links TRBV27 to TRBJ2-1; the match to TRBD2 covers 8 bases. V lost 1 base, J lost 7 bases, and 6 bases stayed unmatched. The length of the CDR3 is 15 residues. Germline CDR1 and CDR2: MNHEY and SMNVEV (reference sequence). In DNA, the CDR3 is TGTGCCAGCAGTTTATTTCAGCGGGAGATAAATGAGCAGTTCTTC. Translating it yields CASSLFQREINEQFF.

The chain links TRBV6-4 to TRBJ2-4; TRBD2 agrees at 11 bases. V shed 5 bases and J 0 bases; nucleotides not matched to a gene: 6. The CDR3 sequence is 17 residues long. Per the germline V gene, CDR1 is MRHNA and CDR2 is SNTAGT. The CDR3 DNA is TGTGCCAGCAGTTACGCGACTAGCGGGATAGCCAAAAACATTCAGTACTTC. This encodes CASSYATSGIAKNIQYF.

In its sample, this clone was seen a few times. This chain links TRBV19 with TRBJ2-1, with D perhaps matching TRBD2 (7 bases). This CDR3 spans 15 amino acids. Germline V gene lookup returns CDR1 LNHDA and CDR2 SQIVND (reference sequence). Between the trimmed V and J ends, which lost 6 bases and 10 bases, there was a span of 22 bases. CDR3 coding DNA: TGTGCCAGTAGGGCCCGAGGGGGGGTTGCGCGGGAGCAGTTCTTC. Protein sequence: CASRARGGVAREQFF.

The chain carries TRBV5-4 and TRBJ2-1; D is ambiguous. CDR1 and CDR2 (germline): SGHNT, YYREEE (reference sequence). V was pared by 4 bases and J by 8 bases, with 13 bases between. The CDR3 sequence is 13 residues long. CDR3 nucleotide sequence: TGTGCCAGCAGCCAGGTGGATCGGGATGAGCAGTTCTTC. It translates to CASSQVDRDEQFF.

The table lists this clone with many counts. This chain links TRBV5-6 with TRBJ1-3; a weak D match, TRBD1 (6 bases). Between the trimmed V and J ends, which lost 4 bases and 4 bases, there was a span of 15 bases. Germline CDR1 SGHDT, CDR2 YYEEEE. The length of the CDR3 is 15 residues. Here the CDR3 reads CASSTRDTLGNTIYF. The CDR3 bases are TGTGCCAGCAGCACCCGGGACACCCTCGGAAACACCATATATTTT. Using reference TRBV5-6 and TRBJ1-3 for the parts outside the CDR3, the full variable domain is DAGVTQSPTHLIKTRGQQVTLRCSPKSGHDTVSWYQQALGQGPQFIFQYYEEEERQRGNFPDRFSGHQFPNYSSELNVNALLLGDSALYLCASSTRDTLGNTIYFGEGSWLTVV.

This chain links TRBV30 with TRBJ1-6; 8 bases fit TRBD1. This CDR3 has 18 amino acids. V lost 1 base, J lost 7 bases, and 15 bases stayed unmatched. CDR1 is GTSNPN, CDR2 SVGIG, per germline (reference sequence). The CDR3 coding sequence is TGTGCCTGGAGTGGCAGTCGGACAGGGCTGTCTGGAAATTCACCCCTCCACTTT. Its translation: CAWSGSRTGLSGNSPLHF.

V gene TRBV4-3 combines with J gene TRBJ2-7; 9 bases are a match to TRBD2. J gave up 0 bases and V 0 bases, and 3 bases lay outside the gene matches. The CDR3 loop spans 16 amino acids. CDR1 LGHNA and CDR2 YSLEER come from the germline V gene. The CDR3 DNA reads TGCGCCAGCAGCCAAGACCCGACTAGCGGCTCCTACGAGCAGTACTTC. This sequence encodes CASSQDPTSGSYEQYF.

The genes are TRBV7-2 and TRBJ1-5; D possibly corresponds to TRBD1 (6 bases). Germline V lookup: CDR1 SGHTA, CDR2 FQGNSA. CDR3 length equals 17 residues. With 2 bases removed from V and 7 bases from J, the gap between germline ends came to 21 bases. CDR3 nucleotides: TGTGCCAGCAGCTTAACGAGGGCCCCGGGACAACGGCAGCCCCAGCATTTT. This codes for CASSLTRAPGQRQPQHF.

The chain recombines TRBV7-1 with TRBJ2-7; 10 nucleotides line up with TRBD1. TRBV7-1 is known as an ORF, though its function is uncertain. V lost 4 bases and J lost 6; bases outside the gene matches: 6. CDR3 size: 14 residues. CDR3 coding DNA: TGTGCCAGCAGCTTGTGGGACAGGGGAGCCGAGCAGTACTTC. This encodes CASSLWDRGAEQYF.

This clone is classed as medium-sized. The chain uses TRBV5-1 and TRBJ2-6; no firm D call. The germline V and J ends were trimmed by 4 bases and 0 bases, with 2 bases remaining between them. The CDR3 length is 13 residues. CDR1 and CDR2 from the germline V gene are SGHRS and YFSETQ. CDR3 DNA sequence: TGCGCCAGCAGCACCTCTGGGGCCAACGTCCTGACTTTC. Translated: CASSTSGANVLTF.

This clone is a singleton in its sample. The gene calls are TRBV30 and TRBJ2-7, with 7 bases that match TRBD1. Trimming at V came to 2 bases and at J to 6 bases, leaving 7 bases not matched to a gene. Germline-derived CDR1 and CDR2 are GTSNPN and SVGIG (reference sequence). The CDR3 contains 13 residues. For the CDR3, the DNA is TGTGCCTGGAGTAAGACAGGGAATGGCGAGCAGTACTTC. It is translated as CAWSKTGNGEQYF.

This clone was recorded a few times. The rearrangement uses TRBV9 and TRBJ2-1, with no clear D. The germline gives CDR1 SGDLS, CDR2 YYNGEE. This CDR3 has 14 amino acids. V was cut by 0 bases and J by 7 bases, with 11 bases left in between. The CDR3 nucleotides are TGTGCCAGCAGCGTAGGGGTCGGGTGGAATGAGCAGTTCTTC. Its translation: CASSVGVGWNEQFF. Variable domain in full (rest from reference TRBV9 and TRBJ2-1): DSGVTQTPKHLITATGQRVTLRCSPRSGDLSVYWYQQSLDQGLQFLIQYYNGEERAKGNILERFSAQQFPDLHSELNLSSLELGDSALYFCASSVGVGWNEQFFGPGTRLTVL.

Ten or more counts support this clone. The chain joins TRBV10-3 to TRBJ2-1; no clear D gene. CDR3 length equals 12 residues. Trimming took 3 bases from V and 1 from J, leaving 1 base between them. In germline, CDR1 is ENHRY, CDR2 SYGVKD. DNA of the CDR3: TGTGCCATCAGTGATTCCTACAATGAGCAGTTCTTC. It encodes CAISDSYNEQFF.

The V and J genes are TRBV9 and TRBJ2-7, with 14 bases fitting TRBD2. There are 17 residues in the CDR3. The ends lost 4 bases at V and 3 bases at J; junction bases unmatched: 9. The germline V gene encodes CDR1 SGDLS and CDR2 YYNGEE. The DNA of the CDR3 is TGTGCCAGCAGCCCACGACTAGCGGGAGGGCTCCGCTACGAGCAGTACTTC. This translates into CASSPRLAGGLRYEQYF.